The 13 T cell receptor beta chains below were found in one sample sequenced in a study of cytomegalovirus exposure and HLA in healthy donors. A multiplex PCR was run with 60 Vbeta primers and 13 Jbeta primers. Using immunoSEQ multiplex PCR, the repertoire was profiled, and TCRdb retains in-frame clones only, with some absent. Altogether around 97,000 clones are present, approximately 9% being singletons, with the ten largest covering about 4.7%. Specimen: PBMCs. These TCRs come from a man in his fifties or sixties in good health and CMV-seropositive.

This clone was seen only a few times. The rearrangement uses TRBV28 and TRBJ2-5, with TRBD1 identical over 7 bases. From germline, CDR1 is MDHEN and CDR2 SYDVKM. The CDR3 is made up of 14 amino acids. The V segment lost 2 bases and the J segment 2 bases; nucleotides outside the gene matches: 2. The DNA of the CDR3 is TGTGCCAGCAGTTTAACAGGGGCTCAAGAGACCCAGTACTTC. Its protein is CASSLTGAQETQYF.

This sequence joins TRBV27 and TRBJ2-7, with 7 bases identical to TRBD1. Trimming at V came to 5 bases and at J to 6 bases, leaving 7 bases not matched to a gene. The CDR3 is 13 residues long. Looked up from germline, CDR1 is MNHEY and CDR2 is SMNVEV (reference sequence). The CDR3 here is CASSIRRGREQYF. CDR3 nucleotide sequence: TGTGCCAGCAGTATAAGAAGGGGGCGCGAGCAGTACTTC.

V gene TRBV5-1 combines with J gene TRBJ1-2, with D tentatively TRBD1 (6 bases). Germline V CDR1 and CDR2: SGHRS, YFSETQ. Deletions cut 5 bases from V and 4 bases from J, with 15 bases between. This CDR3 is built from 14 residues. CDR3 DNA: TGCGCCAGCAGAACACAAGCAGGGGCCTATGGCTACACCTTC. Its protein product is CASRTQAGAYGYTF.

This clone appeared a few times. The V gene is TRBV21-1, the J gene TRBJ1-4; the table calls TRBD1, which could not be checked here. TRBV21-1 is classified as a pseudogene. The CDR3 spans 13 residues. CDR3 sequence: CARFRDRGEKLFF. The CDR3 DNA reads as TGTGCCAGGTTCCGGGACAGAGGGGAAAAACTGTTTTTT.

This chain joins TRBV6-6 and TRBJ2-5; 7 bases agree with TRBD1. The J call may be faulty, since TRBJ2-7 better matches the DNA end. CDR3 size: 13 residues. CDR1 and CDR2 (germline): MNHNY, SVGAGI (reference sequence). CDR3 region: CASRIDRAHEQYF. The CDR3 bases are TGTGCCAGCAGGATCGACAGGGCCCACGAGCAGTACTTC.

This clone appeared a few times. The J gene is TRBJ2-1, the V gene TRBV5-1; 13 bases are shared with TRBD2. There are 16 residues in the CDR3. Germline V gives CDR1 SGHRS, CDR2 YFSETQ. J lost 7 bases, V lost 2 bases, and 6 bases had no gene match. The CDR3 DNA reads TGCGCCAGCAGCTTAACCGGACTAGCGGGAGAGAATGAGCAGTTCTTC. Protein sequence: CASSLTGLAGENEQFF.

The sample holds a few counts of this clone. The V call is TRBV5-1, the J call TRBJ1-4, with D possibly being TRBD1 (5 bases). Germline CDR1 SGHRS, CDR2 YFSETQ. The CDR3 loop spans 17 amino acids. Trimming removed 0 bases at V and 2 bases at J, with 14 bases between. CDR3 sequence reads: CASSLVSQGSTNEKLFF. The CDR3 nucleotides read TGCGCCAGCAGCTTGGTATCGCAGGGTTCGACTAATGAAAAACTGTTTTTT. Combining the CDR3 with reference TRBV5-1 and TRBJ1-4 gives the whole variable domain KAGVTQTPRYLIKTRGQQVTLSCSPISGHRSVSWYQQTPGQGLQFLFEYFSETQRNKGNFPGRFSGRQFSNSRSEMNVSTLELGDSALYLCASSLVSQGSTNEKLFFGSGTQLSVL.

The CDR3 region is CASSAGLAGSTDTQYF. The CDR3 DNA follows: TGCGCCAGCAGCGCTGGACTAGCGGGGAGCACAGATACGCAGTATTTT. This sequence joins TRBV5-1 and TRBJ2-3, with 12 bases identical to TRBD2. The CDR3 has 16 amino acids. The trim removed 4 bases at V and 0 bases at J, leaving 3 bases unmatched. Germline CDR1 is SGHRS and CDR2 is YFSETQ.

This clone was seen more than once but under ten times. V is TRBV7-2 and J is TRBJ2-2, with D unclear. The CDR3 spans 15 residues. The ends were cut back, 1 base at V and 7 bases at J, with 13 bases in the middle. The germline V gene encodes CDR1 SGHTA and CDR2 FQGNSA. CDR3: CASSLVVLGNGELFF. CDR3 nucleotide sequence: TGTGCCAGCAGCTTAGTCGTCCTGGGCAACGGGGAGCTGTTTTTT.

In this sample, this clone turned up a few times. The chain uses TRBV6-6 and TRBJ1-1, with D unclear. The CDR3 is 13 residues long. Trimming cost V 7 bases and J 6 bases, with 15 bases left between them. The germline V gene has CDR1 MNHNY and CDR2 SVGAGI (reference sequence). CDR3 protein: CASTADLYAEAFF. CDR3 nucleotides: TGTGCCAGCACCGCGGACTTGTACGCTGAAGCTTTCTTT.

V gene TRBV9 combines with J gene TRBJ2-1; D might be TRBD1 (6 bases). V lost 2 bases and J 4 bases, leaving 13 bases between the germline ends. The CDR3 consists of 15 residues. CDR1 and CDR2 from the germline V gene are SGDLS and YYNGEE. This chain's CDR3 is CASSVRTASYNEQFF. The DNA of the CDR3 is TGTGCCAGCAGCGTCCGGACAGCCTCTTACAATGAGCAGTTCTTC.

This clone appeared a few times. The V and J genes are TRBV7-9 and TRBJ2-1; tentative D call: TRBD1 (5 bases). The CDR3 is 12 amino acids. The V end was cut by 4 bases, the J end by 6 bases, with 7 bases between. Germline CDR1 and CDR2: SEHNR and FQNEAQ (reference sequence). This CDR3 reads CASSWGPNEQFF. DNA for the CDR3: TGTGCCAGCAGCTGGGGCCCCAATGAGCAGTTCTTC.

The chain is built from TRBV2 and TRBJ2-1; 7 nucleotides line up with TRBD1. CDR3 length equals 14 residues. Per germline, CDR1 SNHLY and CDR2 FYNNEI. V trimming: 6 bases; J trimming: 7 bases; junction bases outside the gene matches: 9. In nucleotides, the CDR3 is TGTGCCAGCAGCCGACAGGGTTCAGTAAATGAGCAGTTCTTC. Translated: CASSRQGSVNEQFF.